These 21 T cell receptor beta chains share one sample of origin, sequenced in a study of shared clonotypes between healthy human individuals. Assay: immunoSEQ multiplex PCR; the TCRdb copy retains only in-frame clones and omits some. The sample holds about 670,000 clones, 72% seen once. The sequenced sample consisted of memory CD4+ T cells sorted from blood. Subset of the sample: CD45RA-negative fraction. The receptors were sampled from a woman in her thirties in good health.

CDR3 DNA: TGCGCCAGCAGCGCCGGCAGCGGGACAGGCACAGATACGCAGTATTTT. Protein sequence: CASSAGSGTGTDTQYF. This sequence joins TRBV5-1 and TRBJ2-3; D possibly uses TRBD1 or TRBD2 (7 bases each). Germline-derived CDR1 and CDR2 are SGHRS and YFSETQ. The V gene lost 4 bases and the J gene lost 1 base, with 16 bases spanning the gap. The CDR3 loop spans 16 amino acids.

The chain joins TRBV6-4 to TRBJ2-5; a possible D gene is TRBD2 (7 bases). Germline assignment: CDR1 MRHNA and CDR2 SNTAGT. The CDR3 covers 17 residues. Trimming removed 6 bases at V and 5 bases at J, with 25 bases between. The CDR3 sequence: CASSTPVPGGAGETQYF. The CDR3 DNA is TGTGCCAGCAGCACCCCTGTTCCTGGGGGGGCGGGGGAGACCCAGTACTTC.

V gene TRBV18 combines with J gene TRBJ2-7; possibly TRBD1 for D (6 bases). Germline V gives CDR1 KGHSH, CDR2 LQKENI. This CDR3 has 15 amino acids. Trimming took off 3 bases at V and 0 bases at J, with 12 bases between the two ends. CDR3: CASSPGQWFSYEQYF. CDR3 sequence (DNA): TGTGCCAGCTCACCGGGACAATGGTTCTCCTACGAGCAGTACTTC.

This chain joins TRBV14 and TRBJ1-1; 9 bases map to TRBD1. With 4 bases clipped from V and 5 bases from J, the junction kept 5 bases outside the gene matches. The CDR3 loop spans 14 amino acids. Germline CDR1 and CDR2: SGHDN and FVKESK. The CDR3 nucleotides are TGTGCCAGCAGCCCACAGGGGGCTTGGACTGAAGCTTTCTTT. This encodes CASSPQGAWTEAFF.

This chain joins TRBV19 and TRBJ1-1; unclear D gene. V was trimmed by 0 bases and J by 7 bases, leaving 9 bases between them. Germline CDR1 and CDR2: LNHDA and SQIVND (reference sequence). This CDR3 has 13 amino acids. CDR3 region: CASSIEVQLEAFF. CDR3 in DNA: TGTGCCAGTAGTATAGAAGTGCAGCTTGAAGCTTTCTTT.

The chain employs TRBV7-9 and TRBJ1-1; 10 bases map to TRBD1. The J segment lost 3 bases and the V segment lost 1 base, leaving 2 bases of the junction unmatched. This CDR3 contains 15 residues. Germline-derived CDR1 and CDR2 are SEHNR and FQNEAQ (reference sequence). As DNA, the CDR3 is TGTGCCAGCAGCTTAGGGGGACAGGGGTACACTGAAGCTTTCTTT. Amino acid sequence: CASSLGGQGYTEAFF.

This clone was counted many times. The V call is TRBV5-1, the J call TRBJ2-2; TRBD2 matches at 10 bases. Unmatched junction bases numbered 13, after V lost 7 bases and J lost 7 bases. This CDR3 region has 16 residues. Germline CDR1 reads SGHRS; CDR2 reads YFSETQ. The CDR3 loop is CASSGLLAGVSGELFF. As DNA, the CDR3 is TGCGCCAGCTCGGGTCTTCTAGCGGGAGTTAGCGGGGAGCTGTTTTTT.

J is TRBJ2-5 and V is TRBV29-1; weak D call: TRBD2 (6 bases). The DNA end is a closer match to TRBJ2-7, so the J assignment may be wrong. The CDR3 is 11 amino acids. Germline loops: CDR1 SQVTM, CDR2 ANQGSEA. Written as DNA, the CDR3 is TGCAGCGTTGCTAGCGACCACGAGCAGTACTTC. This translates into CSVASDHEQYF.

This clone was seen just once. V and J are TRBV4-1 and TRBJ2-1; 15 bases are shared with TRBD2. Germline V lookup: CDR1 MGHRA, CDR2 YSYEKL. V was clipped by 4 bases and J by 6 bases; unmatched bases: 13. The CDR3 runs 19 residues. CDR3 region: CASSPIRGLAGGKVNEQFF. In DNA form, the CDR3 reads TGCGCCAGCAGCCCAATCCGAGGACTAGCGGGAGGGAAGGTCAATGAGCAGTTCTTC.

The chain is built from TRBV5-4 and TRBJ2-1, with 12 nucleotides matching TRBD2. Germline CDR1 and CDR2: SGHNT and YYREEE (reference sequence). The trim removed 2 bases at V and 9 bases at J, leaving 6 bases unmatched. The CDR3 covers 15 residues. CDR3 in DNA: TGTGCCAGCAGCTTTCGACTAGCGGGAGTCACTGAGCAGTTCTTC. Translating gives CASSFRLAGVTEQFF.

This clone was recorded once. This CDR3 is also generated by other DNA sequences in the sample. This rearrangement joins TRBV4-1 to TRBJ2-1; TRBD2 matches at 11 bases. There are 16 residues in the CDR3. Germline V gene lookup returns CDR1 MGHRA and CDR2 YSYEKL. J lost 3 bases, V lost 2 bases, and 3 bases had no gene match. The CDR3 coding sequence is TGCGCCAGCAGCCAATACGGGACTAGCGGCTACAATGAGCAGTTCTTC. Its protein is CASSQYGTSGYNEQFF.

This clone was picked up one time. The gene calls are TRBV7-9 and TRBJ2-1; the match to TRBD1 covers 10 bases. Losses at the gene ends were 3 bases for V and 3 bases for J; bases not matched to a gene: 2. CDR3 length: 15 amino acids. Per germline, CDR1 SEHNR and CDR2 FQNEAQ (reference sequence). This CDR3 is CASSFGTGVYNEQFF. The CDR3 nucleotides are TGTGCCAGCAGCTTTGGGACAGGGGTCTACAATGAGCAGTTCTTC.

The chain couples TRBV28 to TRBJ1-1; maybe TRBD1 (5 bases). Trimming cost V 4 bases and J 5 bases, with 29 bases left between them. This CDR3 has 19 residues. Germline CDR1 and CDR2: MDHEN and SYDVKM. CDR3 residues: CASSYRLGIMSGMETEAFF. CDR3 nucleotides: TGTGCCAGCAGTTACCGGTTGGGCATTATGTCAGGGATGGAGACTGAAGCTTTCTTT.

This clone was counted a few times. The chain recombines TRBV29-1 with TRBJ2-7; D unclear. Looked up from germline, CDR1 is SQVTM and CDR2 is ANQGSEA. The ends were cut back, 4 bases at V and 0 bases at J, with 10 bases in the middle. The length of the CDR3 is 13 residues. The CDR3 protein is CSVGRSYSYEQYF. The CDR3, as DNA: TGCAGCGTTGGTCGTTCCTACTCCTACGAGCAGTACTTC.

Regarding this clone: This may come from a read error, since a much larger clone is one base off. Other DNA sequences in this sample translate to the same CDR3. The chain carries TRBV11-2 and TRBJ1-1, with unresolved D. The V gene's germline CDR1 is SGHAT and CDR2 FQNNGV. V lost 1 base, J lost 1 base, and 4 bases lay in between. The CDR3 contains 13 residues. The CDR3 coding sequence is TGTGCCAGCAGCTTAGCCCAGAACACTGAAGCTTTCTTT. Amino acid sequence: CASSLAQNTEAFF.

The chain employs TRBV18 and TRBJ2-5; tentative D call: TRBD2 (5 bases). CDR3 length: 12 amino acids. CDR1 is KGHSH and CDR2 is LQKENI in the germline V gene. V was pared by 4 bases and J by 4 bases, with 7 bases between. CDR3 loop: CASSQGRETQYF. As DNA, the CDR3 is TGTGCCAGCTCACAAGGGAGAGAGACCCAGTACTTC.

The count of this clone is one. The gene calls are TRBV7-9 and TRBJ1-1, with a tentative D call TRBD1 (5 bases). Per the germline V gene, CDR1 is SEHNR and CDR2 is FQNEAQ (reference sequence). This CDR3 spans 16 amino acids. V was cut by 2 bases and J by 1 base, with 14 bases left in between. The CDR3, as DNA: TGTGCCAGCAGCTTAAAATTGGGGGAAACGAACACTGAAGCTTTCTTT. Translating it yields CASSLKLGETNTEAFF.

The chain links TRBV11-2 to TRBJ1-5, with D hard to call. V dropped 1 base and J dropped 2 bases, with 6 bases sitting between them. This CDR3 comprises 14 residues. Germline V lookup: CDR1 SGHAT, CDR2 FQNNGV. CDR3 in amino acids: CASSLGEGNQPQHF. In nucleotides, the CDR3 is TGTGCCAGCAGCTTAGGGGAGGGCAATCAGCCCCAGCATTTT. The full variable domain, with the rest looked up from reference TRBV11-2 and TRBJ1-5, is EAGVAQSPRYKIIEKRQSVAFWCNPISGHATLYWYQQILGQGPKLLIQFQNNGVVDDSQLPKDRFSAERLKGVDSTLKIQPAKLEDSAVYLCASSLGEGNQPQHFGDGTRLSIL.

This clone was seen more than once but under ten times. The gene calls are TRBV27 and TRBJ1-5; D is undetermined. The germline gives CDR1 MNHEY, CDR2 SMNVEV (reference sequence). Trimming stripped 8 bases from V and 3 bases from J, with 8 bases between. There are 12 residues in the CDR3. In DNA, the CDR3 is TGTGCCAGCGGGGAGTTCAATCAGCCCCAGCATTTT. Its protein is CASGEFNQPQHF.

This chain joins TRBV29-1 and TRBJ2-5; 7 bases map to TRBD2. The junction had 6 bases not matched to a gene; V was cut back by 2 bases and J by 6 bases. The CDR3 sequence is 13 residues long. Germline V gives CDR1 SQVTM, CDR2 ANQGSEA. In DNA form, the CDR3 reads TGCAGCGTTGAAAGCGGGATGGGACAGACCCAGTACTTC. Its translation: CSVESGMGQTQYF.

This clone was detected only once. The chain is built from TRBV19 and TRBJ2-1, with D tentatively TRBD1 or TRBD2 (6 bases each). V lost 5 bases to trimming and J lost 9 bases, with 17 bases between them. The CDR3 is 14 amino acids. CDR1 is LNHDA and CDR2 is SQIVND in the germline V gene (reference sequence). CDR3 sequence (DNA): TGTGCCAGTAGTTTTTGGGGGGCCGCGGGTGAGCAGTTCTTC. It codes for CASSFWGAAGEQFF.